These 13 T cell receptor beta chains were sequenced from one sample in a study of glioma-infiltrating T cells after dendritic cell vaccination. The method was immunoSEQ multiplex PCR; TCRdb's version includes in-frame clones alone and lacks a portion of them. Here the sample spans some 78,000 clones, 85% being singletons. The time point was: after dendritic cell vaccination, including at tumor progression/relapse. The specimen comprised blood, sampled after dendritic cell vaccination. The receptor set was obtained from a human donor with glioblastoma.

This clone was seen a single time. The chain couples TRBV6-5 to TRBJ1-5; D not certain. Germline V gene sequence: CDR1 MNHEY, CDR2 SVGAGI. Trimming took off 5 bases at V and 3 bases at J, with 11 bases between the two ends. This CDR3 has 14 residues. CDR3 region: CASSTGKDNQPQHF. CDR3 nucleotide sequence: TGTGCCAGCAGTACGGGGAAGGACAATCAGCCCCAGCATTTT.

The chain joins TRBV27 to TRBJ2-2; the match to TRBD1 covers 7 bases. The ends lost 6 bases at V and 7 bases at J; junction bases unmatched: 20. Per germline, CDR1 MNHEY and CDR2 SMNVEV (reference sequence). The CDR3 sequence is 18 residues long. The CDR3 coding sequence is TGTGCCAGCAGCACACTGCGGACAGGTTTAGTTTCGGGCGGGGAGCTGTTTTTT. Its protein is CASSTLRTGLVSGGELFF.

This chain connects TRBV5-1 to TRBJ2-1; possible D gene TRBD1, 6 bases. The CDR3 is 20 amino acids. Trimming cost V 8 bases and J 7 bases, with 37 bases left between them. Germline V gene lookup returns CDR1 SGHRS and CDR2 YFSETQ. In nucleotides, the CDR3 is TGCGCCAGGGCCCTCATTTACAGGGAGAAACGGTCTGGTTGGGGAAATGAGCAGTTCTTC. It specifies CARALIYREKRSGWGNEQFF.

The chain joins TRBV15 to TRBJ2-7; TRBD2 matches at 11 bases. V was pared by 3 bases and J by 5 bases, with 9 bases of the junction left unmatched. The CDR3 has 16 residues. In germline, CDR1 is LNHNV, CDR2 YYDKDF (reference sequence). The CDR3 loop is CATSRGGLAVGDEQYF. CDR3 nucleotide sequence: TGTGCCACCAGCAGGGGGGGACTAGCGGTGGGGGACGAGCAGTACTTC.

Of note for this clone: Additional DNA sequences in this sample encode the identical CDR3. This chain joins TRBV19 and TRBJ1-1; D not resolved. The germline CDR1 and CDR2 sequences are LNHDA and SQIVND (reference sequence). The CDR3 covers 13 residues. Deletions cut 0 bases from V and 3 bases from J, with 5 bases between. CDR3 amino acids: CASSIELYTEAFF. CDR3 nucleotides: TGTGCCAGTAGTATAGAACTGTACACTGAAGCTTTCTTT.

This clone came up many times. The chain employs TRBV10-3 and TRBJ1-1; D remains unclear. The CDR3 has 13 amino acids. V dropped 4 bases and J dropped 6 bases, with 12 bases sitting between them. Germline V lookup: CDR1 ENHRY, CDR2 SYGVKD. CDR3 sequence (DNA): TGTGCCATCAGTGCCCAGGATTTGCCTGAAGCTTTCTTT. This codes for CAISAQDLPEAFF.

This sequence joins TRBV5-6 and TRBJ2-5; TRBD1 agrees at 9 bases. The CDR3 spans 16 residues. Germline V gene sequence: CDR1 SGHDT, CDR2 YYEEEE. V trimming: 4 bases; J trimming: 5 bases; junction bases outside the gene matches: 12. The CDR3 DNA reads TGTGCCAGCAGCCCTACAGGGGGCGCCCACCGGGAGACCCAGTACTTC. It specifies CASSPTGGAHRETQYF.

The rearrangement joins TRBV30 to TRBJ2-1; TRBD2 agrees at 11 bases. V shed 1 base and J 3 bases; nucleotides not matched to a gene: 14. This CDR3 region has 19 residues. Germline V CDR1 and CDR2: GTSNPN, SVGIG (reference sequence). The CDR3 nucleotides read TGTGCCTGGAGTGCCCCTGCTTTTCGGGGACTAGCGGTCTACAATGAGCAGTTCTTC. Encoded protein: CAWSAPAFRGLAVYNEQFF.

The chain joins TRBV7-9 to TRBJ2-1, with TRBD2 matching 13 bases. The V gene end was trimmed by 1 base and the J gene end by 8 bases; junction bases not matched to a gene: 2. CDR1 and CDR2 (germline): SEHNR, FQNEAQ (reference sequence). This CDR3 comprises 15 residues. Here the CDR3 reads CASSLGTSGSYEQFF. DNA for the CDR3: TGTGCCAGCAGCTTAGGGACTAGCGGGAGCTATGAGCAGTTCTTC.

The chain joins TRBV19 to TRBJ2-3, with D possibly TRBD2 on 5 matching bases. CDR3 size: 12 residues. The germline V and J ends were trimmed by 5 bases and 6 bases, with 9 bases remaining between them. The germline CDR1 and CDR2 sequences are LNHDA and SQIVND (reference sequence). Here the CDR3 reads CASSLRGDTQYF. CDR3 coding DNA: TGTGCCAGTAGTCTCCGAGGGGATACGCAGTATTTT.

The chain joins TRBV4-2 to TRBJ2-7; TRBD2 is a possible D gene (6 bases). Germline CDR1 is LGHNA and CDR2 is YNFKEQ. The CDR3 has 14 amino acids. V lost 2 bases and J lost 5, with 13 bases in between. Written as DNA, the CDR3 is TGTGCCAGCAGCCAATCTAGCGAGGTGGACGAGCAGTACTTC. Protein: CASSQSSEVDEQYF.

The rearrangement joins TRBV7-2 to TRBJ2-3, with unresolved D. The germline V and J ends were trimmed by 2 bases and 7 bases, with 7 bases remaining between them. Germline V gene lookup returns CDR1 SGHTA and CDR2 FQGNSA. CDR3 size: 12 residues. The CDR3 sequence is CASSLIQNTQYF. In DNA form, the CDR3 reads TGTGCCAGCAGCTTAATTCAGAATACGCAGTATTTT. Based on the CDR3 plus reference TRBV7-2 and TRBJ2-3, the full variable domain is GAGVSQSPSNKVTEKGKDVELRCDPISGHTALYWYRQSLGQGLEFLIYFQGNSAPDKSGLPSDRFSAERTGGSVSTLTIQRTQQEDSAVYLCASSLIQNTQYFGPGTRLTVL.

This clone was found a few times. CDR3 loop: CASSLGGSYNEQFF. Here the CDR3 DNA reads TGTGCCAGCAGTTTAGGGGGGTCCTACAATGAGCAGTTCTTC. V usage is TRBV27 and J usage is TRBJ2-1; D may be TRBD2 (6 bases). Germline CDR1 is MNHEY and CDR2 is SMNVEV (reference sequence). V was pared by 2 bases and J by 1 base, with 6 bases between. The CDR3 is made up of 14 amino acids.